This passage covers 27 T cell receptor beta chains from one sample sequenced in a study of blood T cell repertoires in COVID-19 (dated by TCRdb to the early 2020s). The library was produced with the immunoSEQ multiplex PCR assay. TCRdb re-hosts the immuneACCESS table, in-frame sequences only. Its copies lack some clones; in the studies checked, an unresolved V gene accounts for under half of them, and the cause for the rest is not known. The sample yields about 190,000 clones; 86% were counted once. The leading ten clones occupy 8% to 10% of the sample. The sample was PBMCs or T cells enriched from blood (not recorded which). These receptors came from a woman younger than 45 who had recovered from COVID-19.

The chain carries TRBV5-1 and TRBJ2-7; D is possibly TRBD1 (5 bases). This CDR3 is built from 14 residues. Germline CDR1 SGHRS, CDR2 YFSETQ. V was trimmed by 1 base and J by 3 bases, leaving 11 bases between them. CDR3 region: CASSLIPGNYEQYF. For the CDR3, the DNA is TGCGCCAGCAGCTTGATACCAGGGAACTACGAGCAGTACTTC.

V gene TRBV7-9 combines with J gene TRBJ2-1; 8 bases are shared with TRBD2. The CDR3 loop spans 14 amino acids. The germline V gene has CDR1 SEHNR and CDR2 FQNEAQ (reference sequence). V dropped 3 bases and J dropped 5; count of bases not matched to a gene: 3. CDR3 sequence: CASSFTSGNNEQFF. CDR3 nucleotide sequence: TGTGCCAGCAGCTTCACTAGCGGTAACAATGAGCAGTTCTTC.

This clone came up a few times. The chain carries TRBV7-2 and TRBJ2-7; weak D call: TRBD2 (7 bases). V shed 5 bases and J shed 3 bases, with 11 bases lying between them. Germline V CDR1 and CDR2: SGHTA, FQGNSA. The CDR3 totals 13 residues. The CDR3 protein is CASSPGEGYEQYF. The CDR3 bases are TGTGCCAGCAGCCCAGGGGAGGGCTACGAGCAGTACTTC. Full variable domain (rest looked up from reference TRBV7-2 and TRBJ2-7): GAGVSQSPSNKVTEKGKDVELRCDPISGHTALYWYRQSLGQGLEFLIYFQGNSAPDKSGLPSDRFSAERTGGSVSTLTIQRTQQEDSAVYLCASSPGEGYEQYFGPGTRLTVT.

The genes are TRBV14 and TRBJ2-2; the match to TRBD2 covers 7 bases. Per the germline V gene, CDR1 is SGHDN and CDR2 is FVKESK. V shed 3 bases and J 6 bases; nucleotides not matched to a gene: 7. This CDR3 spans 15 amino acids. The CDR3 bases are TGTGCCAGCAGCCACACCGGGACTAACGCCGGGGAGCTGTTTTTT. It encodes CASSHTGTNAGELFF.

The CDR3 sequence: CASSPGEVSGNTIYF. CDR3 bases: TGTGCCAGCTCACCCGGAGAGGTCTCTGGAAACACCATATATTTT. The chain links TRBV18 to TRBJ1-3, with no clear D. Per germline, CDR1 KGHSH and CDR2 LQKENI. The length of the CDR3 is 15 residues. The V end lost 3 bases, the J end lost 0 bases, and 9 bases lay between the germline ends.

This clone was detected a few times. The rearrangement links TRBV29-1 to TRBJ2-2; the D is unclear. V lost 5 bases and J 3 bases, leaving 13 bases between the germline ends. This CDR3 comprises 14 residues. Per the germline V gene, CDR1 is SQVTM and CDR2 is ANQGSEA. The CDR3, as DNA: TGCAGCGTTCCAGGTGGATCGTACACCGGGGAGCTGTTTTTT. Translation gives CSVPGGSYTGELFF.

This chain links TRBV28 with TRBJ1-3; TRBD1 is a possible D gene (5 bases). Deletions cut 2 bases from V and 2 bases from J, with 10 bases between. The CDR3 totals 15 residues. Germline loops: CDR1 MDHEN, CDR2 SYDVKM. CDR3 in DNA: TGTGCCAGCAGTTTAGGGGGACTACCTGGAAACACCATATATTTT. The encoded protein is CASSLGGLPGNTIYF.

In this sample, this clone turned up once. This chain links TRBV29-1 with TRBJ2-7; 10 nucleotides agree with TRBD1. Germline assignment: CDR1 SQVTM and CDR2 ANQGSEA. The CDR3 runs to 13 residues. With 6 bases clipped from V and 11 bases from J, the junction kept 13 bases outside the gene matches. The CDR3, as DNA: TGCAGCGTCCATGCTGGGACAGGGGACGCGGAGTACTTC. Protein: CSVHAGTGDAEYF.

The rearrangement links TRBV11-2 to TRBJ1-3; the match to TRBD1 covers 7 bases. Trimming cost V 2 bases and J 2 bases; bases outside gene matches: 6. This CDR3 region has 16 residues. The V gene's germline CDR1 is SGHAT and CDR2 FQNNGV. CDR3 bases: TGTGCCAGCAGCTTATTTGAGGGGGCGACTGGAAACACCATATATTTT. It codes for CASSLFEGATGNTIYF.

CDR3 coding DNA: TGTGCCAGCAGCAAAAGAGGACGGAGGCTGACAACTAATGAAAAACTGTTTTTT. It encodes CASSKRGRRLTTNEKLFF. The chain has TRBV21-1 and TRBJ1-4. TRBV21-1 is a pseudogene segment. CDR3 length equals 18 residues.

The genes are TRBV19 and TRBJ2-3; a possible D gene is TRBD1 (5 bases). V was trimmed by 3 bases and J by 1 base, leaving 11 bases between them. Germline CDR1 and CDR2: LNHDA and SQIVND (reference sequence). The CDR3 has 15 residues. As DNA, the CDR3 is TGTGCCAGTAGTATCGCAGGGTCAGGCACAGATACGCAGTATTTT. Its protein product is CASSIAGSGTDTQYF.

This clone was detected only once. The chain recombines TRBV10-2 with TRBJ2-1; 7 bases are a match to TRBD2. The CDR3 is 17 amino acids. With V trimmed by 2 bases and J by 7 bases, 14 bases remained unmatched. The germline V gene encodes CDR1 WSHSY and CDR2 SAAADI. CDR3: CASSEGVGAGEGNEQFF. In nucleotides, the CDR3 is TGCGCCAGCAGTGAGGGGGTGGGTGCGGGAGAAGGAAATGAGCAGTTCTTC.

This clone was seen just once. The CDR3 nucleotides are TGTGCCAGCTTCAGGGACAGAAGTTTTAACTATGGCTACACCTTC. Its protein product is CASFRDRSFNYGYTF. V gene TRBV6-5 combines with J gene TRBJ1-2; 7 positions agree with TRBD1. V dropped 8 bases and J dropped 1; count of bases not matched to a gene: 10. Germline CDR1 is MNHEY and CDR2 is SVGAGI. This CDR3 is 15 amino acids long.

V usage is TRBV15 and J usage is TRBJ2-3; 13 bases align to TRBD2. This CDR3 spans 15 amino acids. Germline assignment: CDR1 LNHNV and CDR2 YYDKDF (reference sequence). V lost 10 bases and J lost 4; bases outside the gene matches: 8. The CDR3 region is CAIAGLAGIADTQYF. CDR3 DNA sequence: TGTGCCATTGCGGGACTAGCGGGAATCGCAGATACGCAGTATTTT.

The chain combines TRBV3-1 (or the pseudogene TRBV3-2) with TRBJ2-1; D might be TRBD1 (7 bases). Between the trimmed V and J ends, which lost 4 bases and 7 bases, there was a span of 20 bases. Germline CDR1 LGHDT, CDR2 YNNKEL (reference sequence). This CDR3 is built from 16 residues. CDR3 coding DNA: TGTGCCAGCAGCCTTGGGAGGAGGGGGCCGGGGAATGAGCAGTTCTTC. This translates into CASSLGRRGPGNEQFF.

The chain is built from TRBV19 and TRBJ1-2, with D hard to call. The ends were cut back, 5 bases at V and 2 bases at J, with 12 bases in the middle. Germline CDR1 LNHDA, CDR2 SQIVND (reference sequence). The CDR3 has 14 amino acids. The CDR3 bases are TGTGCCAGTAGTTCCGGGATTCACAACTATGGCTACACCTTC. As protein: CASSSGIHNYGYTF.

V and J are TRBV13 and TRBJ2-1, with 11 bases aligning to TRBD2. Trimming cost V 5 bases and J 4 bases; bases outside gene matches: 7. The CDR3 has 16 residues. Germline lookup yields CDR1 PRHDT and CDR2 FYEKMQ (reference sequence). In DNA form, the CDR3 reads TGTGCCAGCAGCACGCGACTAGCGGGACTTTACAATGAGCAGTTCTTC. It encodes CASSTRLAGLYNEQFF.

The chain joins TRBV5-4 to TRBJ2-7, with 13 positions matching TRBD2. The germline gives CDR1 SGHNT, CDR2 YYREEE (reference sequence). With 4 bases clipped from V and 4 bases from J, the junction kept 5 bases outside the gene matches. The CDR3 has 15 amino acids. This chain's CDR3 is CASSPGLAGVYEQYF. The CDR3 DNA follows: TGTGCCAGCAGCCCTGGACTAGCGGGAGTATACGAGCAGTACTTC.

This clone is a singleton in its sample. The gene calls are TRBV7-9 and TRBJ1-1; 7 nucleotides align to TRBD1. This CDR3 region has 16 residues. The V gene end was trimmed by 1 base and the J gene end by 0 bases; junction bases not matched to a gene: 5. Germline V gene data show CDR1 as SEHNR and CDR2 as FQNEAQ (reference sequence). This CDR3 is CASSLEGQLMNTEAFF. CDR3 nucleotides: TGTGCCAGCAGCTTAGAGGGACAGTTGATGAACACTGAAGCTTTCTTT.

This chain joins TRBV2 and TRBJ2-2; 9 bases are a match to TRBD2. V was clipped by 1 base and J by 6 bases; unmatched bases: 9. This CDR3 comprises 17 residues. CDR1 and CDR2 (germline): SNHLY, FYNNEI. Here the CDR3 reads CASSEDLAGSMAGELFF. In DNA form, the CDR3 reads TGTGCCAGCAGTGAAGATCTAGCGGGAAGTATGGCCGGGGAGCTGTTTTTT.

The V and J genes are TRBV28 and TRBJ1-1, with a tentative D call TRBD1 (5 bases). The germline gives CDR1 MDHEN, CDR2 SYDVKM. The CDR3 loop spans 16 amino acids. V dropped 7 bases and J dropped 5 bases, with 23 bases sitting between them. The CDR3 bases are TGTGCCAGCACTCTGGTGCAGGGTTGGTTGAGGACTGAAGCTTTCTTT. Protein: CASTLVQGWLRTEAFF.

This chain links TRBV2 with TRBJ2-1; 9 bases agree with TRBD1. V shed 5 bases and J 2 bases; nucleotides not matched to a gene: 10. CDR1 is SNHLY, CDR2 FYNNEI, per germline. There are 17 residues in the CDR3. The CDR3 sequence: CASSRNTGTGTYNEQFF. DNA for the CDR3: TGTGCCAGCAGTCGCAACACCGGGACAGGGACCTACAATGAGCAGTTCTTC.

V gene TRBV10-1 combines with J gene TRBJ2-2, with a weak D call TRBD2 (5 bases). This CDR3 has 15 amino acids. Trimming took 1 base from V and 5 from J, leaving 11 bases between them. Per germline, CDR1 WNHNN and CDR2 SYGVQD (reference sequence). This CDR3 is CASSEFAGGTGELFF. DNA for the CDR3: TGCGCCAGCAGTGAGTTTGCGGGCGGGACCGGGGAGCTGTTTTTT.

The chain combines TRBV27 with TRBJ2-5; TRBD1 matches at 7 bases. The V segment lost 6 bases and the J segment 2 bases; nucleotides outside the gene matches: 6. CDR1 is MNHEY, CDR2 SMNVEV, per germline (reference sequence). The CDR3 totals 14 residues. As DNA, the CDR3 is TGTGCCAGCAGCCCCCGGGACAGACAAGAGACCCAGTACTTC. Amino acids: CASSPRDRQETQYF.

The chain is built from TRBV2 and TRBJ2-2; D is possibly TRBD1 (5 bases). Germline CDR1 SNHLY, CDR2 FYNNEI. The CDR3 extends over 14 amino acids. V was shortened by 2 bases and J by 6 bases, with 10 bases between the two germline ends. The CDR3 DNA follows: TGTGCCAGCAGTGAATTCAGGGTGGCCGGGGAGCTGTTTTTT. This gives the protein CASSEFRVAGELFF.

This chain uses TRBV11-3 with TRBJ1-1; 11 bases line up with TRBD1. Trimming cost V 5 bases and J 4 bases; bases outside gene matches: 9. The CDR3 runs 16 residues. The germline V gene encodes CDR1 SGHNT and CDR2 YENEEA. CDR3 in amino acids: CASSPNPGTGGTEAFF. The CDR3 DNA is TGTGCCAGCAGCCCCAACCCCGGGACAGGGGGCACTGAAGCTTTCTTT.

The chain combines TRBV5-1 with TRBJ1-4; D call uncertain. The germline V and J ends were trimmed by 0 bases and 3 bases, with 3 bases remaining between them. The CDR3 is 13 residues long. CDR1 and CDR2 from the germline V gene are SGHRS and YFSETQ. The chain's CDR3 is CASSLAANEKLFF. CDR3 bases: TGCGCCAGCAGCTTGGCGGCTAATGAAAAACTGTTTTTT.